This TCR beta chain was identified during a study of cytomegalovirus exposure and HLA in healthy donors. Study overall: From approximately 170 million T cells, an earlier analysis saw 100 million to 140 million unique TCR beta sequences.

Donors showed nominal health when sampled, although they likely had unrecorded immune exposures. Study-wide results and caveats: Common viral pathogens (according to a later analysis) appeared linked to several of the most significant clusters.

In regard to this clone: What it binds is unknown.

Amplification used 60 Vbeta primers and 13 Jbeta primers. Clones were sequenced by immunoSEQ multiplex PCR, and TCRdb holds only the in-frame ones, with some missing. The repertoire has approximately 200,000 clones, around 80% of them found once; the top ten carry around 1.9%. This CDR3 region has 16 residues. Germline CDR1 is SEHNR and CDR2 is FQNEAQ (reference sequence). J lost 4 bases, V lost 1 base, and 4 bases had no gene match. This chain links TRBV7-9 with TRBJ2-3; 11 positions agree with TRBD2. The sequence was collected from a woman aged 18 to 35 in good health and CMV-seropositive. Input material: PBMCs. The CDR3: CASSLETSGVADTQYF. DNA of the CDR3: TGTGCCAGCAGCTTAGAGACTAGCGGGGTGGCAGATACGCAGTATTTT.